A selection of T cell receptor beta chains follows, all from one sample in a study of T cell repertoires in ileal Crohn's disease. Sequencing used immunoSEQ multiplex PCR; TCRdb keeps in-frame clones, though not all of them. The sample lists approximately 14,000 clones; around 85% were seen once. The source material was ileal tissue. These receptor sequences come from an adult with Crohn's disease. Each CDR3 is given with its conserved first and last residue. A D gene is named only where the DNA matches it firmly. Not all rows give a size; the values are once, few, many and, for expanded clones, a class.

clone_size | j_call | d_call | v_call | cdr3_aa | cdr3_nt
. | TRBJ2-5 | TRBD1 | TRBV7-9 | CASSLTQGHQETQYF | TGTGCCAGCAGCTTAACACAGGGGCACCAAGAGACCCAGTACTTC
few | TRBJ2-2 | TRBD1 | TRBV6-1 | CATVGTGKAGELFF | TGTGCCACCGTGGGGACAGGGAAAGCCGGGGAGCTGTTTTTT
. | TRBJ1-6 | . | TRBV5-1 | CASSPGVNSPLHF | TGCGCCAGCAGCCCAGGGGTTAATTCACCCCTCCACTTT
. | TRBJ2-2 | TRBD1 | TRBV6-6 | CASSTPGQGAPLFF | TGTGCCAGCAGCACTCCGGGACAGGGGGCGCCGCTGTTTTTT
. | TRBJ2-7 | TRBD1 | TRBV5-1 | CASSRDRATYEQYF | TGCGCCAGCAGCAGGGACAGGGCAACCTACGAGCAGTACTTC
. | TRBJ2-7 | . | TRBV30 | CASSGRGSSYEQYF | TGTGCCAGCAGTGGACGGGGGAGCTCCTACGAGCAGTACTTC
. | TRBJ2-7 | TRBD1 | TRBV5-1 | CASSPSGTGSPEQYF | TGCGCCAGCAGCCCCTCAGGGACAGGGTCCCCCGAGCAGTACTTC
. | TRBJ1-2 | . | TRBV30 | CAWGTGNAESGYTF | TGTGCCTGGGGTACAGGGAACGCGGAAAGCGGCTACACCTTC
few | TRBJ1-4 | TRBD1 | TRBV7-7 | CASSQGGADEKLFF | TGTGCCAGCAGCCAGGGGGGAGCAGATGAAAAACTGTTTTTT
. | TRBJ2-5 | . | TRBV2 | CASSEAEWGVETQYF | TGTGCCAGCAGTGAAGCGGAATGGGGAGTAGAGACCCAGTACTTC
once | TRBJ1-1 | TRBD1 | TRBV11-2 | CASSLVGGQQNTEAFF | TGTGCCAGCAGCTTAGTTGGGGGACAGCAGAACACTGAAGCTTTCTTT
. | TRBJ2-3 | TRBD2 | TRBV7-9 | CASSLTSGVTDTQYF | TGTGCCAGCAGCTTAACTAGCGGGGTCACAGATACGCAGTATTTT
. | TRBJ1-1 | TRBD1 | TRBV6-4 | CASRDRGMNTEAFF | TGTGCCAGCAGAGACAGGGGCATGAACACTGAAGCTTTCTTT
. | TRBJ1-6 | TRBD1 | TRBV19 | CASSNPTGRLHF | TGTGCCAGTAGTAACCCGACAGGGAGGCTCCACTTT
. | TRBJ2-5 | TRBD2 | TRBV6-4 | CASSELAGDLGTQYF | TGTGCCAGCAGTGAACTAGCGGGGGATTTGGGGACCCAGTACTTC
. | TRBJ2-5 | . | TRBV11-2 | CASSFPLGEQYF | TGTGCCAGCAGCTTTCCATTGGGAGAGCAGTACTTC
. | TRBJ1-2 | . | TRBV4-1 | CASSQVGYGYTF | TGCGCCAGCAGCCAAGTAGGGTATGGCTACACCTTC
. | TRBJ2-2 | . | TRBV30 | CAWSPSGANTGELFF | TGTGCCTGGAGTCCCTCGGGCGCGAACACCGGGGAGCTGTTTTTT
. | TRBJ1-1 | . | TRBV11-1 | CASSPGGGWSTEAFF | TGTGCCAGCAGCCCCGGTGGGGGGTGGAGCACTGAAGCTTTCTTT
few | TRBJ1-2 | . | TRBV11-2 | CASSQSTTGFYGYTF | TGTGCCAGCAGTCAGAGTACGACAGGCTTCTATGGCTACACCTTC
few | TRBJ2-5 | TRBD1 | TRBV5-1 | CASSLARGRTYQETQYF | TGCGCCAGCAGCTTGGCCAGGGGGCGGACCTACCAAGAGACCCAGTACTTC